The clone carrying this TCR beta chain is a singleton in its sample. Its target is unknown. These data are taken from a study of response to subunit inactivated influenza vaccine. General study points: Authors suggested seasonal influenza vaccinations each recruit few new T cells.

TCRdb reprocessed the RT-PCR reads with MiXCR, giving one entry per CDR3 protein. Here the sample spans approximately 170,000 distinct CDR3 sequences, around an eighth being singletons. Trimming left V 1 base short and J 4 bases short, with 14 bases between. Germline lookup yields CDR1 SGHVS and CDR2 FQNEAQ. The CDR3 is 16 amino acids. The receptor was isolated from a man aged 50-59 years who received an inactivated influenza vaccine. The genes are TRBV7-8 and TRBJ1-3; D not certain. The input for sequencing was CD8+ T cells sorted from PBMCs, taken 4 to 6 days after vaccination. CDR3 sequence reads: CASSLGRGAGGNTIYF. The CDR3 DNA is TGTGCCAGCAGCTTAGGTCGGGGTGCGGGCGGAAACACCATATATTTT.